This note documents a single TCR beta chain sequence. What it binds is unknown. The CDR3 spans 13 residues. Trimming removed 3 bases from V and 4 bases from J, with 11 bases in between. From germline, CDR1 is SQVTM and CDR2 ANQGSEA. TCRbeta libraries averaged roughly 40,000 productive templates per sample. The table came from immunoSEQ multiplex PCR; TCRdb's copy has only in-frame clones and leaves some out. Of roughly 22,000 clones listed, over 90% are singletons. The sample is drawn from a study of STAT3 mutations in large granular lymphocyte leukemia. Study summary: Immunosuppressive therapy was given to more than half of T-LGLL patients.

Study-wide results and caveats: Every T-LGLL patient had at least one immunodominant TCRbeta clonotype.

V is TRBV29-1 and J is TRBJ2-3; D might be TRBD2 (6 bases). The TCR was taken from a man aged 40-50 years with T-cell large granular lymphocyte leukemia. Some clones in this sample may be carry-over from other donors' samples. Sequencing used peripheral blood mononuclear cells. CDR3 DNA: TGCAGCGTTGAGCGGGACCCGGCAGATACGCAGTATTTT. Amino acid sequence: CSVERDPADTQYF.